This T cell receptor (beta chain) was sequenced in a study of blood T cell repertoires in COVID-19. Overall study: T cells, B-cell-depleted T cells, or PBMCs provided the cDNA or gDNA that served as material.

V lost 5 bases and J lost 7, with 13 bases in between. This CDR3 region has 13 residues. Sequenced by immunoSEQ multiplex PCR; TCRdb stores in-frame clones only, minus some. Among roughly 82,000 clones listed, about four fifths were seen once. The receptor was isolated from a woman aged 55-70 years with acute or convalescent COVID-19. This sequence joins TRBV12-3 or TRBV12-4 and TRBJ2-3; D is possibly TRBD2 (6 bases). Sequencing used peripheral blood. This CDR3 reads CASSPMGRHTQYF. The DNA for the CDR3 is TGTGCCAGCAGTCCAATGGGGAGGCATACGCAGTATTTT.